This T cell receptor (beta chain) was sequenced in a study of blood T cell repertoires in COVID-19. Using immunoSEQ multiplex PCR, the repertoire was profiled, and TCRdb retains in-frame clones only, with some absent. The sample has 69,000 or so clones; under 85% are singletons. This clone came up once. Germline loops: CDR1 LNHDA, CDR2 SQIVND (reference sequence). The trim removed 5 bases at V and 5 bases at J, leaving 9 bases unmatched. There are 15 residues in the CDR3. The TCR originated in a man between 45 and 60 years old with COVID-19, enrolled during active disease. The genes are TRBV19 and TRBJ2-5; 9 bases map to TRBD1. Sequencing was done on a sample of peripheral blood. The CDR3 spells CASSFRQGEAETQYF. The DNA for the CDR3 is TGTGCCAGTAGTTTCCGACAGGGGGAGGCGGAGACCCAGTACTTC.